This TCR beta chain stems from a study of T cell repertoires in cytomegalovirus infection (dated by TCRdb to the late 2010s). With regard to the full study: Alongside well-studied HLA-B-restricted epitopes, the peptide stimulations were aimed at recently identified HLA-C-restricted CMV epitopes, whose presentation resists viral immunomodulation. The HLA type of each donor mattered for the analysis, because public TCR beta signatures pointed to carriage of CMV infection along with the matching HLA type.

Looking up the germline V gene (reference sequence) yields CDR1 MNHEY and CDR2 SMNVEV. Deletion took 7 bases off V and 0 bases off J, with a span of 23 bases between the germline ends. Measured from the cysteine to the phenylalanine, the CDR3 is 18 residues long. Just the 54-base CDR3 DNA is kept, in frame starting at base 1. Beyond this particular receptor, the publication reports: In both this cohort and an independent roughly 350-donor cohort, the cumulative frequency of public TCR beta family members distinguished carriers of CMV infection plus the relevant HLA type. The ex vivo response was dominated by HLA-C-restricted CMV-specific TCR beta clonotypes, which also provided the single most frequent clonotype in two of eight donors.

What this sample's treatment or condition label stands for: in vitro stimulation with specific CMV peptide epitopes to enrich CMV-specific T cells. About this clonotype itself: The antigen this receptor binds is unknown. No base quality values were provided; no much bigger clone lies one nucleotide off.

These reads were obtained on an Illumina HiSeq 1500. The public reads were reanalyzed by TCRdb: fastp trimming at Q25, MiXCR alignment, in-frame beta chains only. Every entry covers one CDR3 protein and lists the most common genes and DNA from its rows. Within this sample are some 110,000 distinct CDR3 sequences, with over 25% of them counted one time only. Clones ranked in the top ten supply 58% of the sample. The sequencing used CD8+ T cells from cultured PBMCs, collected from culture after CMV antigen stimulation. The chain uses TRBV27 and TRBJ2-3; possibly the D gene is TRBD2, per 6 matching bases. The source is a human donor in good health (CMV status not recorded). Some clones in this sample may be carry-over from other donors' samples. The base sequence is TGTGCCAGCACTCCTGGGGTCCGCGGGATCCCTAGCACAGATACGCAGTATTTT. Its protein is CASTPGVRGIPSTDTQYF.